The next 2 T cell receptor beta chains were all read from a single sample in a study of radiotherapy plus CTLA-4 blockade in lung cancer. The table came from immunoSEQ multiplex PCR; TCRdb's copy has only in-frame clones and leaves some out. The sample contains 81,000 or so clones, about 85% of which appear only once. This material consisted of peripheral blood, taken from a patient treated with radiotherapy plus ipilimumab. These receptors were taken from a human donor with non-small cell lung cancer that progressed on radiotherapy plus ipilimumab.

The J gene is TRBJ2-7, the V gene TRBV5-1; D is possibly TRBD1 (6 bases). The CDR3 is 15 amino acids. Germline CDR1 reads SGHRS; CDR2 reads YFSETQ. Between the trimmed V and J ends, which lost 4 bases and 0 bases, there was a span of 14 bases. This CDR3 is CASSPGTTSSYEQYF. CDR3 nucleotide sequence: TGCGCCAGCAGCCCCGGGACAACCAGCTCCTACGAGCAGTACTTC. The variable domain in full, with the rest retrieved from reference TRBV5-1 and TRBJ2-7, is KAGVTQTPRYLIKTRGQQVTLSCSPISGHRSVSWYQQTPGQGLQFLFEYFSETQRNKGNFPGRFSGRQFSNSRSEMNVSTLELGDSALYLCASSPGTTSSYEQYFGPGTRLTVT.

This chain links TRBV7-7 with TRBJ2-7; possibly TRBD1 or TRBD2 for D (5 bases each). Germline V gives CDR1 SSHAT, CDR2 FNYEAQ (reference sequence). CDR3 length: 13 amino acids. V lost 5 bases, J lost 0 bases, and 8 bases lay in between. The CDR3 spells CASSEGNSYEQYF. The CDR3 coding sequence is TGTGCCAGCAGCGAGGGGAACTCCTACGAGCAGTACTTC.